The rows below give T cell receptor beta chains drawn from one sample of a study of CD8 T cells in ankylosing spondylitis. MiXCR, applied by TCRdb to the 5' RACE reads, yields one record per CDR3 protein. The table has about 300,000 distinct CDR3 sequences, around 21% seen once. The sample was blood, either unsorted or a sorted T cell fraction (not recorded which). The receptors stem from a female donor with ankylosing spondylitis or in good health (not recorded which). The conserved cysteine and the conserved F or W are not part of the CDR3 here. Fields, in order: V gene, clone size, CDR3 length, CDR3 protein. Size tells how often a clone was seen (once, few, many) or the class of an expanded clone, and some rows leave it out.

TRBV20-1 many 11 SAPTSAPGPQY
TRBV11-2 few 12 ASSFVPRNGELF
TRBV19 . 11 ATKGDSAHEQF
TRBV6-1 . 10 ASSVLAGAGY
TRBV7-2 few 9 ASRGLGEQY
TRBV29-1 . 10 SVAVSRETQY
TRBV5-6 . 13 ASSSMTGVDQPQH
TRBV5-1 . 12 ASRLRGPADTQY
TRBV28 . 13 ASSVEGARGREQY
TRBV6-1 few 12 ASRNSGRVNEQF
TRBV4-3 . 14 ASSQESGPLGEKLF
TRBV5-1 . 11 ASSLDRVHEQY
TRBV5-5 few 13 ASTTPPGSYNEQF
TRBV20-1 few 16 SASATTSGTSGTDTQY
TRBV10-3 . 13 ATRPSTDSTDTQY
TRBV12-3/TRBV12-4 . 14 ASSPGQGARGYGYT
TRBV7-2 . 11 ASSLSREGEQF
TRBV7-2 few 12 ASSLENRNSPLH
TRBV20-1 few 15 SAATSGRVFVGYEQY
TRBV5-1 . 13 ASRTRDIAYNEQF
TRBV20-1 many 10 SADKGARGYT
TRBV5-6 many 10 ASSFGRNIQY
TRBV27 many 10 ASKEGNQPQH
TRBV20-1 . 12 SAQDLGKNTEAF
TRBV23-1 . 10 ASSQCSEEQY
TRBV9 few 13 ASSELQPSYNEQF
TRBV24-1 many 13 ATSDSSGAYNEQF
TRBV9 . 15 ASSSTPGGIRYNEEF
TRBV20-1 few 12 SANGLAGTDTQY
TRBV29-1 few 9 SGGRDYGYT
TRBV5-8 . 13 ASSLLDRGYATQY
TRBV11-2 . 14 ASSSEDASSYNEQF
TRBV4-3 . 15 ASSQGMGGRAWGTQY
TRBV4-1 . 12 ASSPRSVDSPLH
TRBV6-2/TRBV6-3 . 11 ASIKDGPYEQY
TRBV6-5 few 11 ASSYSLAGAQF